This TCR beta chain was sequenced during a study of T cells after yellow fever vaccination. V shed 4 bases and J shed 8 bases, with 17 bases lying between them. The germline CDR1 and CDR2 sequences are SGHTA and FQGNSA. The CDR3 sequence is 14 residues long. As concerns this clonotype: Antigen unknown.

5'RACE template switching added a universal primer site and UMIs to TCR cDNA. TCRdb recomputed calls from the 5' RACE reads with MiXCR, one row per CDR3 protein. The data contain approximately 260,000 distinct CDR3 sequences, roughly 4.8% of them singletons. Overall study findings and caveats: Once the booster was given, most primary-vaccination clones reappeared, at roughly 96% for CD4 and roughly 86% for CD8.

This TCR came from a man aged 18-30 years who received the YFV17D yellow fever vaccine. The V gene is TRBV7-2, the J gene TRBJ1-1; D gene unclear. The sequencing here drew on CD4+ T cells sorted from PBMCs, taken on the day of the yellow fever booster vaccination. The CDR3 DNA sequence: TGTGCCAGCAGCTCGGGATTTCCGCACCACGAAGCTTTCTTT. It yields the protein CASSSGFPHHEAFF.